This T cell receptor beta chain was obtained from a study of PD-L1 blockade in urothelial cancer. As for the study in general: Patients had undergone 0 to 3 prior chemotherapy regimens. The researchers analyzed blood 3 weeks (second dose) and 6 weeks after treatment start.

In germline, CDR1 is MNHNS, CDR2 SASEGT. V shed 5 bases and J shed 2 bases, with 10 bases lying between them. This CDR3 has 13 amino acids. Study-wide points: Durable benefit accompanied greater 3-week expansion of tumor-associated blood clones.

Time point given: pretreatment peripheral blood. Synthetic TCR analog templates were added to each PCR reaction. TCRdb's table, derived via immunoSEQ multiplex PCR, lists solely in-frame clones and lacks some. The table includes 54,000 or so clones, about four fifths detected once. Regarding this clone: What it binds is not known.

The chain is built from TRBV6-1 and TRBJ2-7; possible D gene TRBD1, 5 bases. The sequences come from PBMCs, collected around atezolizumab (anti-PD-L1) treatment. The receptor's source is a man in his fifties or sixties with urothelial cancer. CDR3 amino acids: CASSLAGTYEQYF. The CDR3 coding sequence is TGTGCCAGCAGTCTGGCAGGGACCTACGAGCAGTACTTC.